This T cell receptor (beta chain) is drawn from a study of monozygotic twins with inflammatory bowel disease. As regards this clonotype: Its target is unknown.

Study outcomes and limitations: Patient repertoire variability may have increased through differing immunosuppressive treatments. Fewer clonotypes were shared with others by IBD patients than by healthy twins, especially with disease activity.

There were about 3,800 ng of total RNA used for each TCR library. TCRdb re-called the 5' RACE reads; one entry per CDR3 protein, DNA not given. This table holds approximately 400,000 distinct CDR3 sequences. The source is a human donor with ulcerative colitis or Crohn's disease, or a healthy co-twin of an affected twin (not recorded which). The sample comprised blood.

The CDR3 sequence is CASSPTGGWREETQYF. The V gene is TRBV7-9, the J gene TRBJ2-5; as DNA is missing, the TRBD1 call by TCRdb cannot be tested. Germline CDR1 and CDR2: SEHNR and FQNEAQ (reference sequence). This CDR3 has 16 amino acids.